The clone carrying this TCR beta chain was detected only once. The antigen remains unidentified. Other DNA variants within this sample encode the same CDR3. Naive CD8 cells comprised CD45RO-negative, CCR7-positively selected cells, excluding terminally differentiated effector memory CD45RA+ cells. CDR3 length: 11 amino acids. Germline loops: CDR1 MGHRA, CDR2 YSYEKL. The V end lost 4 bases, the J end lost 7 bases, and 5 bases lay between the germline ends. This specimen belongs to a study of shared clonotypes between healthy human individuals. Findings of the study overall: Blood alone was sampled, and tissue repertoires likely differ.

Samples underwent the assay at deep level. Profiled with immunoSEQ multiplex PCR; TCRdb holds only in-frame clones, not every one. In the table there are under 1 million clones, approximately 96% of which are singletons. Material: naive CD8+ T cells sorted from blood. The genes are TRBV4-1 and TRBJ2-1; D is undetermined. The TCR originated in a man aged 30 to 39 in good health. This CDR3 is CASSRGNEQFF. The CDR3 DNA follows: TGCGCCAGCAGCCGGGGAAATGAGCAGTTCTTC.